This T cell receptor beta chain derives from a study of Ad26.COV2.S vaccination and SARS-CoV-2 variants. Looking at the study overall: Each vaccinee took Ad26.COV2.S intramuscularly, once or twice 56 days apart.

The CDR3 sequence is 13 residues long. Germline V lookup: CDR1 KGHSH, CDR2 LQKENI. V lost 0 bases to trimming and J lost 4 bases, with 6 bases between them. Profiling relied on immunoSEQ multiplex PCR, and the TCRdb table lists in-frame clones only, not all of them. Of just over 350,000 clones in the sample, about 88% were seen once. For this clone: Distinct nucleotide sequences in the sample also encode this CDR3.

Treatment reported: around 19 received Ad26.COV2.S at low or high dose, single or two shots; about 5 received placebo; per-sample allocation not given. It was on day 63 after the first vaccine or placebo injection that samples were taken. The sample here was peripheral blood, taken in a trial of Ad26.COV2.S vaccine versus placebo. This receptor was taken from a person aged 18-65 years who received the Ad26.COV2.S COVID-19 vaccine or a placebo. The V call is TRBV18, the J call TRBJ1-1, with D perhaps TRBD1 (5 bases). Here the CDR3 reads CASSPPGRTEAFF. CDR3 DNA: TGTGCCAGCTCACCACCGGGGCGCACTGAAGCTTTCTTT.